The 10 T cell receptor beta chains below were found in one sample sequenced in a study of blood T cell repertoires in COVID-19. Generated by immunoSEQ multiplex PCR, the TCRdb table keeps only in-frame clones and is missing some. This sample has under 300,000 clones, with around 86% found just once. The sample taken for sequencing was peripheral blood. The source of these receptors is a woman in her twenties or thirties with active or convalescent COVID-19.

The chain carries TRBV18 and TRBJ2-3, with 10 positions matching TRBD2. The CDR3 has 16 amino acids. CDR1 and CDR2 (germline): KGHSH, LQKENI. V lost 9 bases to trimming and J lost 2 bases; unmatched junction nucleotides: 11. CDR3 residues: CASTSGAYPLTDTQYF. In nucleotides, the CDR3 is TGTGCCAGTACTAGCGGGGCCTACCCGCTCACAGATACGCAGTATTTT.

The J gene is TRBJ1-2, the V gene TRBV24-1; a weak D match, TRBD1 (5 bases). This CDR3 spans 15 amino acids. Per germline, CDR1 KGHDR and CDR2 SFDVKD. Trimming removed 2 bases from V and 5 bases from J, with 14 bases in between. CDR3 coding DNA: TGTGCCACCAGTGATTCCCAAGGGGCGAGGTATGGCTACACCTTC. Its protein product is CATSDSQGARYGYTF.

J is TRBJ1-1 and V is TRBV7-9; D ambiguous. CDR1 SEHNR and CDR2 FQNEAQ come from the germline V gene (reference sequence). CDR3 length: 14 residues. Trimming shortened V by 5 bases and J by 0 bases, and 10 bases separated the two germline ends. Written as DNA, the CDR3 is TGTGCCAGCAGCCACCCGACACTGAACACTGAAGCTTTCTTT. Translating it yields CASSHPTLNTEAFF.

The chain uses TRBV24-1 and TRBJ1-2, with a weak D call TRBD1 (6 bases). Germline CDR1 is KGHDR and CDR2 is SFDVKD. V lost 4 bases and J 6 bases, leaving 11 bases between the germline ends. CDR3 length: 13 residues. As DNA, the CDR3 is TGTGCCACCAGTGACCCCGGACAGAATGGCTACACCTTC. Its translation: CATSDPGQNGYTF.

The V gene is TRBV9, the J gene TRBJ2-7; tentative D call: TRBD2 (6 bases). Per germline, CDR1 SGDLS and CDR2 YYNGEE. This CDR3 has 15 residues. Deletions cut 4 bases from V and 0 bases from J, with 14 bases between. The CDR3 DNA sequence: TGTGCCAGCAGCCCGGGGGACGGGAGCTCCTACGAGCAGTACTTC. Translating it yields CASSPGDGSSYEQYF.

This clone was observed once. The chain couples TRBV7-9 to TRBJ2-3; 12 bases line up with TRBD2. The trim removed 3 bases at V and 5 bases at J, leaving 6 bases unmatched. Germline CDR1 is SEHNR and CDR2 is FQNEAQ (reference sequence). CDR3 length: 16 amino acids. CDR3 region: CASSFLSLAGGDTQYF. CDR3 DNA: TGTGCCAGCAGCTTCCTGTCACTAGCGGGGGGAGATACGCAGTATTTT.

V is TRBV2 and J is TRBJ2-2, with unresolved D. Trimming cost V 6 bases and J 2 bases, with 7 bases left between them. This CDR3 comprises 13 residues. CDR1 SNHLY and CDR2 FYNNEI come from the germline V gene. The CDR3 nucleotides are TGTGCCAGCAGCATACAAAACACCGGGGAGCTGTTTTTT. Protein: CASSIQNTGELFF.

The chain recombines TRBV28 with TRBJ2-1, with D perhaps TRBD1 (5 bases). From germline, CDR1 is MDHEN and CDR2 SYDVKM. V was pared by 2 bases and J by 7 bases, with 9 bases between. This CDR3 has 13 residues. This CDR3 reads CASSLTGRNEQFF. The CDR3 DNA reads as TGTGCCAGCAGTTTAACAGGAAGGAATGAGCAGTTCTTC.

DNA of the CDR3: TGTGCCACCCCCGTGGGAGGGTCCGGAAACACCATATATTTT. This gives the protein CATPVGGSGNTIYF. This chain connects TRBV7-2 to TRBJ1-3; D remains unclear. The germline gives CDR1 SGHTA, CDR2 FQGNSA. V was trimmed by 10 bases and J by 4 bases, leaving 17 bases between them. The CDR3 has 14 residues. Looking up the rest from reference TRBV7-2 and TRBJ1-3 gives the full variable domain: GAGVSQSPSNKVTEKGKDVELRCDPISGHTALYWYRQSLGQGLEFLIYFQGNSAPDKSGLPSDRFSAERTGGSVSTLTIQRTQQEDSAVYLCATPVGGSGNTIYFGEGSWLTVV.

Only one count was recorded for this clone. This rearrangement joins TRBV7-3 to TRBJ2-1, with 8 bases aligning to TRBD2. The V gene's germline CDR1 is SGHTA and CDR2 FQGTGA. The CDR3 extends over 15 amino acids. Trimming removed 6 bases from V and 3 bases from J; junction bases left unmatched: 7. The CDR3 DNA sequence: TGTGCCAGCAGTCCCCGGACTAGCATCTACAATGAGCAGTTCTTC. This translates into CASSPRTSIYNEQFF.